The 12 T cell receptor beta chains reported below all come from one sample, sequenced in a study of graft-versus-host responses after intestinal transplantation. The table came from immunoSEQ multiplex PCR; TCRdb's copy has only in-frame clones and leaves some out. The table records about 27,000 clones, 82% of them present only once. These receptors' antigens are unknown. The sequences come from unstimulated CD4+ T cells sorted from spleen or lymph node cells, collected before intestinal transplant. All receptors come from a human donor who received an intestinal transplant.

Note on this clone: One end of the junction is discordant with germline, which a read error may explain. V is TRBV10-1 and J is TRBJ2-7, with 9 bases lining up with TRBD1. The CDR3 consists of 13 residues. The germline V gene has CDR1 WNHNN and CDR2 SYGVQD (reference sequence). The CDR3 reads CASSGTGSFEQYF. CDR3 bases: TGCGCCAGCAGCGGGACAGGGTCCTTCGAGCAGTACTTC.

V and J are TRBV29-1 and TRBJ1-5, with TRBD1 identical over 7 bases. CDR1 SQVTM and CDR2 ANQGSEA come from the germline V gene. The CDR3 has 13 amino acids. Trimming removed 6 bases from V and 0 bases from J; junction bases left unmatched: 2. CDR3 in DNA: TGCAGCGTACAGGGGTATAGCAATCAGCCCCAGCATTTT. It codes for CSVQGYSNQPQHF.

CDR3 bases: TGTGCCAGCAGCTTAGGGGCAGGAAACTACGAGCAGTACTTC. It yields the protein CASSLGAGNYEQYF. This sequence joins TRBV7-9 and TRBJ2-7; no clear D. Trimming pared 1 base from V and 3 bases from J, leaving 10 bases between. CDR1 is SEHNR, CDR2 FQNEAQ, per germline (reference sequence). The CDR3 totals 14 residues.

A single count supports this clone. The chain uses TRBV18 and TRBJ2-7; D is undetermined. The germline gives CDR1 KGHSH, CDR2 LQKENI. The CDR3 covers 11 residues. Trimming cost V 4 bases and J 4 bases, with 5 bases left between them. Here the CDR3 DNA reads TGTGCCAGCTCACAGGGTTACGAGCAGTACTTC. The encoded protein is CASSQGYEQYF.

The chain uses TRBV10-3 and TRBJ2-5; no firm D call. The CDR3 totals 12 residues. Germline CDR1 and CDR2: ENHRY and SYGVKD. The V end lost 11 bases, the J end lost 5 bases, and 15 bases lay between the germline ends. The CDR3 sequence is CAHSRIGETQYF. The CDR3 DNA sequence: TGTGCCCACAGCCGTATCGGGGAGACCCAGTACTTC.

The gene calls are TRBV28 and TRBJ2-2; 14 positions agree with TRBD2. Germline CDR1 and CDR2: MDHEN and SYDVKM. The trim removed 6 bases at V and 3 bases at J, leaving 6 bases unmatched. The CDR3 sequence is 17 residues long. CDR3 amino acids: CASSAPGLAGDTGELFF. CDR3 bases: TGTGCCAGCAGCGCCCCGGGACTAGCGGGAGACACCGGGGAGCTGTTTTTT.

The genes are TRBV10-2 and TRBJ2-4; TRBD1 is a possible D gene (6 bases). The CDR3 is 14 amino acids. Trimming cost V 8 bases and J 0 bases, with 11 bases left between them. Germline assignment: CDR1 WSHSY and CDR2 SAAADI. CDR3 amino acids: CASSRGSAKNIQYF. The CDR3 DNA follows: TGCGCCAGCTCCAGGGGTTCAGCCAAAAACATTCAGTACTTC.

V gene TRBV11-1 combines with J gene TRBJ2-7; no firm D call. Germline CDR1 reads SGHAT; CDR2 reads FQDESV (reference sequence). CDR3 length equals 14 residues. V gave up 1 base and J gave up 1 base, with 8 bases separating them. The chain's CDR3 is CASSLERVSYEQYF. In DNA form, the CDR3 reads TGTGCCAGCAGCTTAGAGCGCGTGTCCTACGAGCAGTACTTC.

The chain links TRBV19 to TRBJ2-6; the D gene is possibly TRBD1 (6 bases). The CDR3 spans 16 residues. The germline V and J ends were trimmed by 3 bases and 2 bases, with 11 bases remaining between them. Germline CDR1 is LNHDA and CDR2 is SQIVND (reference sequence). The CDR3 here is CASSIRGGAGANVLTF. In DNA form, the CDR3 reads TGTGCCAGTAGTATTAGAGGGGGTGCTGGGGCCAACGTCCTGACTTTC.

This clone showed up just once. This chain uses TRBV2 with TRBJ2-7, with 9 bases that match TRBD1. V lost 8 bases and J lost 4; bases outside the gene matches: 3. CDR3 size: 12 residues. Looked up from germline, CDR1 is SNHLY and CDR2 is FYNNEI. The CDR3 here is CASGTGPYEQYF. Written as DNA, the CDR3 is TGTGCCAGCGGGACAGGGCCGTACGAGCAGTACTTC.

The chain couples TRBV5-1 to TRBJ2-3; D perhaps matches TRBD1 (5 bases). V lost 5 bases to trimming and J lost 1 base, with 11 bases between them. The germline CDR1 and CDR2 sequences are SGHRS and YFSETQ. The CDR3 covers 14 residues. The CDR3: CASRAGQGTDTQYF. The CDR3 DNA follows: TGCGCCAGCAGGGCAGGGCAGGGCACAGATACGCAGTATTTT.

This chain uses TRBV7-2 with TRBJ2-3, with 12 positions matching TRBD2. The ends lost 5 bases at V and 2 bases at J; junction bases unmatched: 5. CDR3 length: 16 amino acids. Germline CDR1 and CDR2: SGHTA and FQGNSA. The CDR3 bases are TGTGCCAGCAGCCCGGGACTAGCGGGTTACACAGATACGCAGTATTTT. The encoded protein is CASSPGLAGYTDTQYF.